The 28 T cell receptor beta chains presented below share a single source sample, sequenced in a study of read filtering for tumor transcriptome and immune sequencing. The library was built from 400 to 500 ng RNA with molecular barcoded adaptors for alpha/delta and beta/gamma chains. TCRdb re-derived calls from the reads in MiXCR, one entry per CDR3 protein. The sample has over 45,000 distinct CDR3 sequences, under 25% seen once; the top ten hold 15% to 20%. Input material: a population of CD138-negative cells sorted from bone marrow. These receptor sequences come from a donor aged 40 or older with multiple myeloma.

Details on this clonotype: This clone may be a read error of a much larger clone one base away. The chain joins TRBV7-6 to TRBJ2-3; 14 bases agree with TRBD2. CDR1 and CDR2 (germline): SGHVS, FNYEAQ. The CDR3 loop spans 17 amino acids. The CDR3 sequence is CVSSPVGLAGGRDTQYF. The DNA of the CDR3 is TGTGTCAGCAGCCCAGTTGGACTAGCGGGAGGTCGAGATACGCAGTATTTT.

In the case of this clonotype: A read error is possible here, since a much larger clone lies one base away. This likely comes from a read error, as the CDR3 has no conserved phenylalanine or tryptophan at its end. The chain links TRBV29-1 to TRBJ1-2; weak D call: TRBD1 (6 bases). The CDR3 runs 15 residues. V lost 5 bases and J 2 bases, leaving 18 bases between the germline ends. CDR1 SQVTM and CDR2 ANQGSEA come from the germline V gene. The DNA of the CDR3 is TGCAGCGTTCCTTCCCGGGACACCTACAACTATGGCTACACCCTC. Amino acid sequence: CSVPSRDTYNYGYTL.

This clonotype was counted ten times or more. The chain combines TRBV7-9 with TRBJ2-5; D not certain. The germline CDR1 and CDR2 sequences are SEHNR and FQNEAQ (reference sequence). V lost 4 bases to trimming and J lost 9 bases, with 15 bases between them. CDR3 length equals 13 residues. The CDR3 loop is CASSSGLRTAQYF. The DNA for the CDR3 is TGTGCCAGCAGCTCCGGTCTCCGGACGGCCCAGTACTTC.

As regards this clonotype: Germline is not matched at one junction end, which may reflect a read error. The chain links TRBV27 to TRBJ2-7; weak D call: TRBD1 (7 bases). CDR3 length equals 15 residues. Germline-derived CDR1 and CDR2 are MNHEY and SMNVEV (reference sequence). CDR3 in DNA: TGTGTCAGCAGGAGGGGGCCCAGGAGCTCCTACGAGCAGTACTTC. Residues: CVSRRGPRSSYEQYF.

This clonotype was counted at least ten times. The chain combines TRBV30 with TRBJ2-1; D is uncertain. CDR1 GTSNPN and CDR2 SVGIG come from the germline V gene (reference sequence). The CDR3 consists of 12 residues. V was cut by 1 base and J by 10 bases, with 11 bases left in between. The CDR3 here is CAWSAVVLEQFF. Here the CDR3 DNA reads TGTGCCTGGAGTGCCGTGGTGTTGGAGCAGTTCTTC.

Ten or more counts support this clonotype. This chain uses TRBV7-6 with TRBJ2-1; D is undetermined. The CDR3 extends over 12 amino acids. Trimming removed 5 bases from V and 8 bases from J, with 10 bases in between. Per the germline V gene, CDR1 is SGHVS and CDR2 is FNYEAQ. CDR3 residues: CASSLYPHEQFF. CDR3 in DNA: TGTGCCAGCAGCCTATACCCCCATGAGCAGTTCTTC.

In this sample, this clonotype turned up a few times. A single base separates this from a much larger clone, so it may be a read error. The chain employs TRBV18 and TRBJ2-5; 14 nucleotides match TRBD2. CDR1 is KGHSH, CDR2 LQKENI, per germline. The CDR3 runs to 17 residues. The CDR3 protein is CASPPGTSGSGQETQYF. CDR3 bases: TGTGCCAGCCCACCCGGGACTAGCGGGAGTGGACAAGAGACCCAGTACTTC.

This clonotype was seen a few times. The chain links TRBV5-4 to TRBJ2-5; perhaps TRBD1 as D (6 bases). V lost 4 bases, J lost 1 base, and 14 bases lay in between. This CDR3 has 15 residues. CDR1 and CDR2 (germline): SGHNT, YYREEE (reference sequence). CDR3 nucleotide sequence: TGTGCCAGCAGCCACTCGGGACATACCCAAGAGACCCAGTACTTC. This gives the protein CASSHSGHTQETQYF.

This clonotype was observed many times. The chain links TRBV19 to TRBJ2-1; no clear D. The CDR3 contains 15 residues. Deletions cut 6 bases from V and 2 bases from J, with 14 bases between. Germline CDR1 LNHDA, CDR2 SQIVND (reference sequence). The CDR3 DNA reads as TGTGCCAGTAGAGTAGGGCCCCCTACCTACAATGAGCAGTTCTTC. Translating gives CASRVGPPTYNEQFF.

Many counts were recorded for this clonotype. V and J are TRBV7-2 and TRBJ2-3, with unresolved D. The germline V and J ends were trimmed by 2 bases and 6 bases, with 9 bases remaining between them. CDR1 SGHTA and CDR2 FQGNSA come from the germline V gene. CDR3 length equals 13 residues. Here the CDR3 reads CASSLIPRDTQYF. The CDR3 bases are TGTGCCAGCAGCTTAATCCCGCGGGATACGCAGTATTTT.

Points on this clonotype: A read error may account for a junction end that differs from germline. This sequence joins TRBV5-1 and TRBJ2-1; 8 positions match TRBD2. Germline-derived CDR1 and CDR2 are SGHRS and YFSETQ. The CDR3 length is 18 residues. CDR3 amino acids: CASILLGGTSGLYNEQFF. The CDR3 DNA reads TGCGCCAGCATCTTGTTAGGGGGGACTAGTGGGCTGTACAATGAGCAGTTCTTC.

This clonotype was seen ten or more times. The V gene is TRBV20-1, the J gene TRBJ2-2; D might be TRBD1 (5 bases). This CDR3 region has 14 residues. Germline V gene sequence: CDR1 DFQATT, CDR2 SNEGSKA (reference sequence). V was shortened by 0 bases and J by 4 bases, with 9 bases between the two germline ends. The CDR3 reads CSARDGAGTGELFF. CDR3 DNA: TGCAGTGCTAGAGATGGGGCAGGCACCGGGGAGCTGTTTTTT.

The table lists this clonotype with many counts. The gene calls are TRBV5-6 and TRBJ2-1, with TRBD1 matching over 8 bases. CDR3 length equals 14 residues. V was pared by 4 bases and J by 6 bases, with 6 bases of the junction left unmatched. The V gene's germline CDR1 is SGHDT and CDR2 YYEEEE. The CDR3 coding sequence is TGTGCCAGCAGCCCTGGGACAGGCAGCAATGAGCAGTTCTTC. This gives the protein CASSPGTGSNEQFF.

The chain uses TRBV6-5 and TRBJ2-3, with 15 nucleotides matching TRBD2. J lost 0 bases, V lost 8 bases, and 3 bases had no gene match. Germline assignment: CDR1 MNHEY and CDR2 SVGAGI. The CDR3 has 16 amino acids. The CDR3 DNA sequence: TGTGCCAGCGGACTAGCGGGGGGGGGGAGCACAGATACGCAGTATTTT. Translating gives CASGLAGGGSTDTQYF.

This clonotype was counted ten times or more. The rearrangement uses TRBV7-3 and TRBJ2-5; 8 bases are a match to TRBD1. The germline gives CDR1 SGHTA, CDR2 FQGTGA. The CDR3 sequence is 15 residues long. V was clipped by 4 bases and J by 4 bases; unmatched bases: 8. CDR3 protein: CASSSATGARETQYF. The CDR3 nucleotides read TGTGCCAGCAGCTCAGCGACAGGGGCCCGAGAGACCCAGTACTTC.

This sequence joins TRBV20-1 and TRBJ2-3; possible D gene TRBD2, 6 bases. Germline lookup yields CDR1 DFQATT and CDR2 SNEGSKA (reference sequence). This CDR3 has 14 amino acids. V shed 3 bases and J shed 2 bases, with 12 bases lying between them. CDR3 nucleotide sequence: TGCAGTGCTAGGTTGGCGGGACCCACAGATACGCAGTATTTT. It yields the protein CSARLAGPTDTQYF.

This clonotype was observed at least ten times. The V call is TRBV28, the J call TRBJ1-4; D remains ambiguous. The CDR3 runs to 12 residues. V gave up 8 bases and J gave up 7 bases, with 11 bases separating them. Per the germline V gene, CDR1 is MDHEN and CDR2 is SYDVKM. The CDR3 is CASGRVFEKLFF. CDR3 coding DNA: TGTGCCAGCGGCAGAGTGTTTGAAAAACTGTTTTTT. Supplemented by reference TRBV28 and TRBJ1-4, the full variable domain reads DVKVTQSSRYLVKRTGEKVFLECVQDMDHENMFWYRQDPGLGLRLIYFSYDVKMKEKGDIPEGYSVSREKKERFSLILESASTNQTSMYLCASGRVFEKLFFGSGTQLSVL.

This clonotype occurred many times. The rearrangement links TRBV5-1 to TRBJ1-6; no clear D. The V end was cut by 5 bases, the J end by 14 bases, with 14 bases between. The germline V gene has CDR1 SGHRS and CDR2 YFSETQ. There are 12 residues in the CDR3. In nucleotides, the CDR3 is TGCGCCAGCAGACTCGACATAGGTGCCCTCCACTTT. This codes for CASRLDIGALHF.

This clonotype was counted between two and nine times. The chain employs TRBV5-1 and TRBJ2-1, with 7 bases fitting TRBD2. The V gene end was trimmed by 0 bases and the J gene end by 7 bases; junction bases not matched to a gene: 7. CDR3 length: 15 residues. Germline-derived CDR1 and CDR2 are SGHRS and YFSETQ. The CDR3 loop reads CASSLGVAGMNEQFF. The CDR3 DNA reads TGCGCCAGCAGCTTGGGGGTAGCGGGTATGAATGAGCAGTTCTTC.

This clonotype has only a few counts. One end of the junction is discordant with germline, which a read error may explain. The V and J genes are TRBV2 and TRBJ2-6; perhaps D is TRBD1 or TRBD2 (5 bases each). Germline-derived CDR1 and CDR2 are SNHLY and FYNNEI. The CDR3 covers 15 residues. CDR3 in amino acids: CASSVEESGADVLTF. The CDR3 DNA reads as TGTGCCAGCAGTGTAGAGGAGTCCGGGGCCGACGTCCTGACTTTC. The full variable domain, in which reference TRBV2 and TRBJ2-6 provide the parts outside the CDR3, is EPEVTQTPSHQVTQMGQEVILRCVPISNHLYFYWYRQILGQKVEFLVSFYNNEISEKSEIFDDQFSVERPDGSNFTLKIRSTKLEDSAMYFCASSVEESGADVLTFGAGSRLTVL.

This clonotype was detected ten times or more. The chain couples TRBV12-3 or TRBV12-4 to TRBJ1-4; unclear D gene. Trimming cost V 5 bases and J 4 bases, with 11 bases left between them. The CDR3 spans 14 residues. Here the CDR3 reads CASSSGGINEKLFF. CDR3 DNA sequence: TGTGCCAGCAGTAGCGGCGGAATTAATGAAAAACTGTTTTTT.

This clonotype was detected many times. The V gene is TRBV7-3, the J gene TRBJ2-1; possibly TRBD1 or TRBD2 for D (6 bases each). Germline V lookup: CDR1 SGHTA, CDR2 FQGTGA. The CDR3 loop spans 13 amino acids. Between the trimmed V and J ends, which lost 5 bases and 4 bases, there was a span of 9 bases. As DNA, the CDR3 is TGTGCCAGCAGCACGGGGGCGTACAATGAGCAGTTCTTC. Amino acids: CASSTGAYNEQFF.

For this clonotype: With only one base between it and a far larger clone, this is likely a read error. This chain uses TRBV7-8 with TRBJ2-1; D unresolved. Trimming cost V 4 bases and J 2 bases, with 15 bases left between them. CDR3 length: 16 amino acids. Germline-derived CDR1 and CDR2 are SGHVS and FQNEAQ. CDR3 amino acids: CASSSPVELAYNEQFF. As DNA, the CDR3 is TGTGCCAGCAGCTCCCCGGTGGAGTTGGCCTACAATGAGCAGTTCTTC.

With regard to this clonotype: Just one base apart from a much larger clone, this may be a read error. The chain carries TRBV12-3 or TRBV12-4 and TRBJ2-2, with D hard to call. The CDR3 is 15 residues long. CDR3 sequence reads: CVSSLGDPNTGELFF. The CDR3 DNA is TGTGTCAGCAGTTTAGGCGACCCCAACACCGGGGAGCTGTTTTTT.

This clonotype was counted many times. The genes are TRBV7-8 and TRBJ2-1; 10 positions agree with TRBD2. CDR3 length equals 15 residues. CDR1 is SGHVS, CDR2 FQNEAQ, per germline. V shed 7 bases, J shed 8 bases, and the junction held 11 bases outside the gene matches. CDR3 sequence (DNA): TGTGCCAGCAAATATTTGAGCGGGGGGGCCGATGAGCAGTTCTTC. The encoded protein is CASKYLSGGADEQFF. Full variable domain (remainder filled in from reference TRBV7-8 and TRBJ2-1): GAGVSQSPRYKVAKRGQDVALRCDPISGHVSLFWYQQALGQGPEFLTYFQNEAQLDKSGLPSDRFFAERPEGSVSTLKIQRTQQEDSAVYLCASKYLSGGADEQFFGPGTRLTVL.

The table lists this clonotype with many counts. The chain links TRBV28 to TRBJ2-3; unclear D gene. Trimming took 4 bases from V and 3 from J, leaving 11 bases between them. This CDR3 comprises 14 residues. Germline-derived CDR1 and CDR2 are MDHEN and SYDVKM. CDR3 sequence (DNA): TGTGCCAGCAGTTCACCGCACCTGACAGATACGCAGTATTTT. It is translated as CASSSPHLTDTQYF. The full variable domain, with the rest looked up from reference TRBV28 and TRBJ2-3, is DVKVTQSSRYLVKRTGEKVFLECVQDMDHENMFWYRQDPGLGLRLIYFSYDVKMKEKGDIPEGYSVSREKKERFSLILESASTNQTSMYLCASSSPHLTDTQYFGPGTRLTVL.

This clonotype has a count of ten or more. V and J are TRBV28 and TRBJ1-2; D is undetermined. Germline V gives CDR1 MDHEN, CDR2 SYDVKM. The V and J ends lost 4 bases and 6 bases respectively, with 12 bases between them. The CDR3 loop spans 13 amino acids. The CDR3, as DNA: TGTGCCAGCAGTTCCGGGAATCGACATGGCTACACCTTC. This encodes CASSSGNRHGYTF.

This clonotype showed up many times. CDR3 in DNA: TGTGCCACCAGCAGAGTCCGGGGTGGGCCCCAGTACTTC. Translating it yields CATSRVRGGPQYF. This chain uses TRBV15 with TRBJ2-5; tentative D call: TRBD2 (5 bases). Trimming took 1 base from V and 9 from J, leaving 12 bases between them. Germline V gene data show CDR1 as LNHNV and CDR2 as YYDKDF (reference sequence). The CDR3 is made up of 13 amino acids.